This T cell receptor beta chain emerged from a study of identical twins. The V gene's germline CDR1 is DFQATT and CDR2 SNEGSKA (reference sequence). Trimming left V 6 bases short and J 2 bases short, with 11 bases between. The CDR3 has 12 residues. This clonotype was found a few times. Its antigen remains unidentified. Study outcomes and limitations: Rather than following the same donors, the conclusions depended on cross-sectional statistical analysis. Models predicted less out-of-frame TCR alpha sharing in monozygotic twins than was found.

Template switching added a universal primer site; cDNA carried unique molecular identifiers. TCRdb reprocessed the 5' RACE reads with MiXCR, giving one entry per CDR3 protein. The sample contains 430,000 or so distinct CDR3 sequences, 24% of which appear only once. In addition, the sample was reused for a study of T cells expressing NK-cell markers. That report adds: Sorted CD3+CD56-NKG2C+, CD3+CD56+NKG2C+ and CD3+CD56+NKG2C- T cells supplied the TCR beta repertoires.

The sequenced sample was CD4+ T cells sorted from blood. The gene calls are TRBV20-1 and TRBJ2-7; D is undetermined. This clonotype was obtained from a woman aged 18-35 years in good health. The CDR3 DNA is TGCAGTGCCGCGGTCGGCGCCTACGAGCAGTACTTC. It is translated as CSAAVGAYEQYF.